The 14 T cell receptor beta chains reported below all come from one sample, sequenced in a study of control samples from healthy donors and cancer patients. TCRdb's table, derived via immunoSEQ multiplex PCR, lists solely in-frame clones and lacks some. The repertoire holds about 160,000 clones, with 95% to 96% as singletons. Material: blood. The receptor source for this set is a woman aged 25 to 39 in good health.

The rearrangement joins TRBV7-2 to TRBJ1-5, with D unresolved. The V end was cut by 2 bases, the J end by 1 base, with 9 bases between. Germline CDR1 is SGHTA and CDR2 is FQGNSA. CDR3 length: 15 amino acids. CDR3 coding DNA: TGTGCCAGCAGCTTAATTCCTAGAAGCAATCAGCCCCAGCATTTT. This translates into CASSLIPRSNQPQHF.

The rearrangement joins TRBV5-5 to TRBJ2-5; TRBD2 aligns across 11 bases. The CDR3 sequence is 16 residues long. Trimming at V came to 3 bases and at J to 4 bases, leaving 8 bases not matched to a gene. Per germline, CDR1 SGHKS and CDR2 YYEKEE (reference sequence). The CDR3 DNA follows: TGTGCCAGCAGCTCCCGACTAGCGGGAAACATAGAGACCCAGTACTTC. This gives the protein CASSSRLAGNIETQYF.

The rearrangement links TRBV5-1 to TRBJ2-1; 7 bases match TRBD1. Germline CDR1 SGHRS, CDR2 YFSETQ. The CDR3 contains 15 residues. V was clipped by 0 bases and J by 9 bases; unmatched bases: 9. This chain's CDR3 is CASSLVTGMLGEQFF. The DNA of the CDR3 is TGCGCCAGCAGCTTGGTGACAGGGATGCTGGGTGAGCAGTTCTTC.

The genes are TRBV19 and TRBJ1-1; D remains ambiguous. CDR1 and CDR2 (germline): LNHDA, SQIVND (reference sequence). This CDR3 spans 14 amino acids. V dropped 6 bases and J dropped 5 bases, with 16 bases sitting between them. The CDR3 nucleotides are TGTGCCAGTAGAAGGAACAGCTTGGGGACTGAAGCTTTCTTT. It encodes CASRRNSLGTEAFF.

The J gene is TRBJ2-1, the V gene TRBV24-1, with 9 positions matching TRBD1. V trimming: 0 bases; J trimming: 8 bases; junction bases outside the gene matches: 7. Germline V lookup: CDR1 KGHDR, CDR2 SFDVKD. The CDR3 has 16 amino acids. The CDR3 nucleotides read TGTGCCACCAGTGATTTGTCGGGACAGGGTACCCATGAGCAGTTCTTC. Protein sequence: CATSDLSGQGTHEQFF.

CDR3 region: CASSLSRGNEKLFF. CDR3 DNA: TGCGCCAGCAGCTTGTCAAGAGGAAATGAAAAACTGTTTTTT. This rearrangement joins TRBV5-1 to TRBJ1-4; D not resolved. Trimming removed 1 base at V and 5 bases at J, with 9 bases between. There are 14 residues in the CDR3. The germline V gene encodes CDR1 SGHRS and CDR2 YFSETQ.

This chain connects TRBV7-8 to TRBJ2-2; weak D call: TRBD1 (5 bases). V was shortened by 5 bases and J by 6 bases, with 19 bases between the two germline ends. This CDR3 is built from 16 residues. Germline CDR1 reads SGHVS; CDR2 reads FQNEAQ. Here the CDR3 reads CASSLGRGSASGELFF. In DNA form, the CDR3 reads TGTGCCAGCAGCCTCGGAAGGGGCAGCGCATCCGGGGAGCTGTTTTTT.

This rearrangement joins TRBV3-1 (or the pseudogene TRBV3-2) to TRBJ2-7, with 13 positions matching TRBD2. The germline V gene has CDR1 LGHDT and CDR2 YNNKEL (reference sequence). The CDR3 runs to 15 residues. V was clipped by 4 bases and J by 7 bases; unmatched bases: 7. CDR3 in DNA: TGTGCCAGCAGCCTAGGGACTAGCGGGACCTGGGAGCAGTACTTC. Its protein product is CASSLGTSGTWEQYF.

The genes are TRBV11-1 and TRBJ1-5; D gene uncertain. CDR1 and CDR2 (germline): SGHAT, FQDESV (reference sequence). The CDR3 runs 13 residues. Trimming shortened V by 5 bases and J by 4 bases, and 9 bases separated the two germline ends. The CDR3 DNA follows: TGTGCCAGCAGCCCTAGCCCGAATCAGCCCCAGCATTTT. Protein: CASSPSPNQPQHF.

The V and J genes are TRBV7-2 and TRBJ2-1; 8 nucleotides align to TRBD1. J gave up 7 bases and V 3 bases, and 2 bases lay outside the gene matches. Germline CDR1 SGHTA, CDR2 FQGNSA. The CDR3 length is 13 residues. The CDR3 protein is CASSLGTGNEQFF. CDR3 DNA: TGTGCCAGCAGCTTGGGGACAGGTAATGAGCAGTTCTTC.

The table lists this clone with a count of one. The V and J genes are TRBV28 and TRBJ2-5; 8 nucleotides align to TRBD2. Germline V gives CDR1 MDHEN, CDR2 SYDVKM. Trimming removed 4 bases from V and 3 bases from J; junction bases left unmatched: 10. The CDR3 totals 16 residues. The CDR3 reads CASSSPSAGAKETQYF. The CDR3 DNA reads TGTGCCAGCAGTTCCCCATCAGCGGGGGCCAAAGAGACCCAGTACTTC.

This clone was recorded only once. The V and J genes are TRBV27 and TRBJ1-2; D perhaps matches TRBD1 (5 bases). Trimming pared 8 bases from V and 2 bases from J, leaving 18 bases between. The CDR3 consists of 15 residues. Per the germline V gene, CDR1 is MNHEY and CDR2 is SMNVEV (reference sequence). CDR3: CASRGLGRINYGYTF. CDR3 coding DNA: TGTGCCAGCCGGGGGTTGGGACGGATAAACTATGGCTACACCTTC.

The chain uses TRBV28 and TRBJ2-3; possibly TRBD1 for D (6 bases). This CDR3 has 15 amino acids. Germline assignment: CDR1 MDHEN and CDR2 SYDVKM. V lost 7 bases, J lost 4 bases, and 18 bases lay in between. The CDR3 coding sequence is TGTGCCAGCACTTTTGGGGGCGCGGGCCCAGATACGCAGTATTTT. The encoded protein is CASTFGGAGPDTQYF.

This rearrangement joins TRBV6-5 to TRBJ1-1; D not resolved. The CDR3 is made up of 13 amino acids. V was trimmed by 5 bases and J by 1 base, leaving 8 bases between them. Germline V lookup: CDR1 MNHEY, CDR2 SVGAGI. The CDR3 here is CASSRAGNTEAFF. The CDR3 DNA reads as TGTGCCAGCAGTAGGGCAGGGAACACTGAAGCTTTCTTT.